This T cell receptor (beta chain) was recorded in a study of T cell repertoires in cytomegalovirus infection (dated by TCRdb to the late 2010s). Some background on the complete study: Donor HLA type was relevant to the analysis, as public TCR beta signatures indicated carriage of CMV infection together with the matching HLA type.

According to the germline V gene, CDR1 reads SGHVS and CDR2 reads FNYEAQ. Trimming removed 1 base from V and 5 bases from J, leaving 6 bases between the germline ends. The CDR3, cysteine through phenylalanine, is 13 amino acids long. The CDR3 DNA has 39 bases and is translated from base 1. Results the study describes overall, beyond this receptor: The ex vivo response was dominated by HLA-C-restricted CMV-specific TCR beta clonotypes, which also provided the single most frequent clonotype in two of eight donors. In both this cohort and an independent roughly 350-donor cohort, the cumulative frequency of public TCR beta family members distinguished carriers of CMV infection plus the relevant HLA type.

Instrument on record: Illumina HiSeq 1500. TCRdb applied fastp at Q25 and MiXCR to the public reads, then kept only in-frame beta chains. Every distinct CDR3 protein forms one entry, paired with its most common genes and DNA. The sample data list almost 500,000 distinct CDR3 sequences, and 10% to 12% of these were observed just once. 10% of the sample comes from the top ten. This clonotype has a count of ten or more. This receptor's antigen is unknown. No per-base quality is available; no much larger clone lies one base away. The rearranged segments are TRBV7-6 and TRBJ2-1, with the D gene not clear enough to name. This clonotype was obtained from a human donor in good health (CMV status not recorded). Some clones in this sample may be carry-over from other donors' samples. The sample taken for sequencing was PBMCs. The CDR3 reads as follows: CASSLEPHNEQFF. The DNA reads TGTGCCAGCAGCTTAGAACCCCACAATGAGCAGTTCTTC.